The 17 T cell receptor beta chains presented below share a single source sample, sequenced in a study of blood T cell repertoires in COVID-19. The assay was immunoSEQ multiplex PCR, and TCRdb's table has in-frame clones only and misses some. The profile shows some 87,000 clones, roughly 80% of them singletons. Specimen: peripheral blood. The receptors were sampled from an elderly man with active or convalescent COVID-19.

The chain couples TRBV7-9 to TRBJ1-4; D is possibly TRBD1 (6 bases). Germline CDR1 reads SEHNR; CDR2 reads FQNEAQ (reference sequence). The CDR3 length is 14 residues. Between the trimmed V and J ends, which lost 5 bases and 7 bases, there was a span of 14 bases. CDR3 nucleotides: TGTGCCAGCAGCCCAGCGGGGGGCTTTGAAAAACTGTTTTTT. Amino acid sequence: CASSPAGGFEKLFF.

This chain connects TRBV12-3 or TRBV12-4 to TRBJ1-2; D unclear. CDR3 length: 13 amino acids. V gave up 5 bases and J gave up 5 bases, with 12 bases separating them. CDR3 region: CASSPSTEYGYTF. As DNA, the CDR3 is TGTGCCAGCAGTCCCTCTACAGAGTATGGCTACACCTTC.

This rearrangement joins TRBV28 to TRBJ2-7, with D perhaps TRBD1 (7 bases). The CDR3 has 15 amino acids. Germline V gives CDR1 MDHEN, CDR2 SYDVKM. V was trimmed by 7 bases and J by 4 bases, leaving 20 bases between them. The CDR3 sequence is CASTQGGQLSYEQYF. The CDR3 DNA reads as TGTGCCAGCACCCAGGGGGGACAGCTCTCTTACGAGCAGTACTTC.

This rearrangement joins TRBV29-1 to TRBJ2-7, with 7 nucleotides matching TRBD1. J lost 2 bases, V lost 6 bases, and 13 bases had no gene match. CDR1 SQVTM and CDR2 ANQGSEA come from the germline V gene. The CDR3 has 15 amino acids. Here the CDR3 DNA reads TGCAGCGTCATCCCGACAGGACAGGCCCCCTACGAGCAGTACTTC. This encodes CSVIPTGQAPYEQYF.

In this sample, this clone turned up once. The rearrangement uses TRBV29-1 and TRBJ1-1; TRBD1 aligns across 10 bases. V lost 3 bases to trimming and J lost 4 bases; unmatched junction nucleotides: 2. The CDR3 is made up of 13 amino acids. Germline-derived CDR1 and CDR2 are SQVTM and ANQGSEA. The CDR3 DNA reads as TGCAGCGTTGATCGGACAGGGGGCACTGAAGCTTTCTTT. It translates to CSVDRTGGTEAFF. Drawing the rest from reference TRBV29-1 and TRBJ1-1, the complete variable domain is SAVISQKPSRDICQRGTSLTIQCQVDSQVTMMFWYRQQPGQSLTLIATANQGSEATYESGFVIDKFPISRPNLTFSTLTVSNMSPEDSSIYLCSVDRTGGTEAFFGQGTRLTVV.

This clone was observed a handful of times. This chain's CDR3 is CSVEVREGFTNTGELFF. CDR3 in DNA: TGCAGCGTTGAAGTTCGCGAGGGTTTCACGAACACCGGGGAGCTGTTTTTT. The gene calls are TRBV29-1 and TRBJ2-2; tentatively, D is TRBD2 (5 bases). Trimming shortened V by 1 base and J by 0 bases, and 15 bases separated the two germline ends. CDR3 size: 17 residues. Germline lookup yields CDR1 SQVTM and CDR2 ANQGSEA.

This clone was picked up a small number of times. The V call is TRBV6-6, the J call TRBJ1-2, with D unclear. The germline V gene encodes CDR1 MNHNY and CDR2 SVGAGI (reference sequence). The CDR3 is 14 residues long. Between the trimmed V and J ends, which lost 5 bases and 7 bases, there was a span of 17 bases. CDR3 protein: CASSPGVGVGGYTF. In DNA, the CDR3 is TGTGCCAGCAGTCCCGGTGTCGGGGTGGGTGGCTACACCTTC.

This clone was counted a single time. The rearrangement joins TRBV19 to TRBJ1-3, with unresolved D. Per the germline V gene, CDR1 is LNHDA and CDR2 is SQIVND (reference sequence). The CDR3 covers 13 residues. Trimming stripped 8 bases from V and 4 bases from J, with 12 bases between. Here the CDR3 DNA reads TGTGCCAGTCGATCATTCGGGGGAAACACCATATATTTT. As protein: CASRSFGGNTIYF. The variable domain in full, with the rest retrieved from reference TRBV19 and TRBJ1-3, is DGGITQSPKYLFRKEGQNVTLSCEQNLNHDAMYWYRQDPGQGLRLIYYSQIVNDFQKGDIAEGYSVSREKKESFPLTVTSAQKNPTAFYLCASRSFGGNTIYFGEGSWLTVV.

This chain joins TRBV4-3 and TRBJ2-7; TRBD1 aligns across 9 bases. The germline V gene encodes CDR1 LGHNA and CDR2 YSLEER. The CDR3 contains 15 residues. V dropped 5 bases and J dropped 5; count of bases not matched to a gene: 10. CDR3 coding DNA: TGCGCCAGCAGCTTAAGAGGGACAGGGTGGGACGAGCAGTACTTC. Its translation is CASSLRGTGWDEQYF.

The chain combines TRBV14 with TRBJ2-2; 8 bases map to TRBD1. V was clipped by 1 base and J by 4 bases; unmatched bases: 2. CDR1 SGHDN and CDR2 FVKESK come from the germline V gene. The CDR3 loop spans 15 amino acids. In DNA, the CDR3 is TGTGCCAGCAGCCAAGGTCAGGGGGCCACCGGGGAGCTGTTTTTT. This sequence encodes CASSQGQGATGELFF.

This chain joins TRBV15 and TRBJ2-3, with a tentative D call TRBD2 (5 bases). The V gene lost 4 bases and the J gene lost 0 bases, with 8 bases spanning the gap. In germline, CDR1 is LNHNV, CDR2 YYDKDF (reference sequence). There are 14 residues in the CDR3. The CDR3 sequence is CATSKAASTDTQYF. CDR3 sequence (DNA): TGTGCCACCAGCAAAGCGGCTAGCACAGATACGCAGTATTTT.

This chain connects TRBV12-5 to TRBJ2-3, with a tentative D call TRBD2 (5 bases). Trimming pared 0 bases from V and 3 bases from J, leaving 7 bases between. The CDR3 has 14 amino acids. Germline CDR1 and CDR2: LGHNT and FRNRAP. CDR3 DNA: TGTGCTAGTGGTTTGGTACCGGGGACAGATACGCAGTATTTT. Protein sequence: CASGLVPGTDTQYF.

CDR3 nucleotide sequence: TGTGCCAGTAGTATTCTCGGAGCGCGGTATGGCTACACCTTC. Translation gives CASSILGARYGYTF. The gene calls are TRBV19 and TRBJ1-2; D not resolved. Trimming took off 3 bases at V and 5 bases at J, with 13 bases between the two ends. Looked up from germline, CDR1 is LNHDA and CDR2 is SQIVND (reference sequence). The CDR3 has 14 residues.

The chain combines TRBV18 with TRBJ1-1, with unresolved D. The CDR3 length is 14 residues. Trimming cost V 5 bases and J 5 bases, with 15 bases left between them. Germline assignment: CDR1 KGHSH and CDR2 LQKENI. The CDR3 here is CASSTGSVGTEAFF. CDR3 DNA: TGTGCCAGCTCAACGGGATCGGTGGGGACTGAAGCTTTCTTT.

The chain has TRBV9 and TRBJ2-2; TRBD1 matches 8 bases. Germline CDR1 and CDR2: SGDLS and YYNGEE. The CDR3 consists of 15 residues. The trim removed 1 base at V and 4 bases at J, leaving 3 bases unmatched. The CDR3, as DNA: TGTGCCAGCAGCGTAAATACAGGGGGCACCGGGGAGCTGTTTTTT. It specifies CASSVNTGGTGELFF.

This chain links TRBV5-1 with TRBJ2-7, with 10 positions matching TRBD1. CDR3 length: 15 residues. From germline, CDR1 is SGHRS and CDR2 YFSETQ. V lost 0 bases and J lost 3; bases outside the gene matches: 3. The CDR3 DNA follows: TGCGCCAGCAGCTTGGCCGGACAGGGGGGCTACGAGCAGTACTTC. It codes for CASSLAGQGGYEQYF.

The chain combines TRBV7-2 with TRBJ1-3; D not certain. Germline CDR1 is SGHTA and CDR2 is FQGNSA. V gave up 0 bases and J gave up 4 bases, with 13 bases separating them. This CDR3 is built from 16 residues. Written as DNA, the CDR3 is TGTGCCAGCAGCTTAGCAGGCAGTCTACAGGGAAACACCATATATTTT. Translating gives CASSLAGSLQGNTIYF.